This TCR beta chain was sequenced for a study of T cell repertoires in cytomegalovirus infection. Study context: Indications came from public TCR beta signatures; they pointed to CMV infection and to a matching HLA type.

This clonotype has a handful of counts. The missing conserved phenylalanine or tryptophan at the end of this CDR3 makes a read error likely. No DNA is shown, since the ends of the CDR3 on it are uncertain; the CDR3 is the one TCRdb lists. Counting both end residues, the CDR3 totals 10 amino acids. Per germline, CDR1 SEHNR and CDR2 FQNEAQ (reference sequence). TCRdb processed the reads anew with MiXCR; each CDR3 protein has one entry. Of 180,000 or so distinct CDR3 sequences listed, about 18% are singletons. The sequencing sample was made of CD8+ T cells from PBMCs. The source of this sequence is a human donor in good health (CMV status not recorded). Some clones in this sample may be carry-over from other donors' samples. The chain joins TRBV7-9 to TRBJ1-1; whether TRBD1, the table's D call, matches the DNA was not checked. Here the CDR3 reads CASSPRLGHV.